Shown below are 8 T cell receptor beta chains from a single sample sequenced in a study of T-cell memory formation after mild COVID-19. TCRdb fed the 5' RACE reads into MiXCR, producing one record per CDR3 protein. The sample lists hundreds of thousands of distinct CDR3 sequences; approximately 25% were seen once. The sample was PBMCs or a T cell subset sorted from them (not recorded which). These receptors were obtained from an adult woman who had mild COVID-19 (a few samples of this study predate the infection). Cell type and time point are not known.

The chain has TRBV7-9 and TRBJ2-3; tentatively, D is TRBD2 (7 bases). V lost 5 bases to trimming and J lost 1 base, with 22 bases between them. The germline gives CDR1 SEHNR, CDR2 FQNEAQ (reference sequence). The CDR3 runs 18 residues. The CDR3 protein is CASSPIGGGGTRTDTQYF. The CDR3 DNA reads as TGTGCCAGCAGCCCTATTGGGGGCGGGGGAACCCGCACAGATACGCAGTATTTT. The variable domain in full, completed from reference TRBV7-9 and TRBJ2-3, reads DTGVSQNPRHKITKRGQNVTFRCDPISEHNRLYWYRQTLGQGPEFLTYFQNEAQLEKSRLLSDRFSAERPKGSFSTLEIQRTEQGDSAMYLCASSPIGGGGTRTDTQYFGPGTRLTVL.

This clonotype was observed a handful of times. J is TRBJ2-2 and V is TRBV3-1; unclear D gene. Germline values: CDR1 LGHDT, CDR2 YNNKEL (reference sequence). CDR3 length equals 12 residues. Trimming removed 4 bases at V and 7 bases at J, with 7 bases between. Written as DNA, the CDR3 is TGTGCCAGCAGCCGCTCGGGCGGGGAGCTGTTTTTT. The encoded protein is CASSRSGGELFF.

This clonotype was seen a handful of times. The CDR3 loop is CASSDQGANTGELFF. In DNA, the CDR3 is TGTGCCAGCAGTGACCAGGGGGCGAACACCGGGGAGCTGTTTTTT. The chain couples TRBV25-1 to TRBJ2-2; 7 nucleotides match TRBD1. Germline values: CDR1 MGHDK, CDR2 SYGVNS. The J segment lost 0 bases and the V segment lost 3 bases, leaving 1 base of the junction unmatched. This CDR3 has 15 residues.

This clonotype was seen more than once but under ten times. The chain recombines TRBV20-1 with TRBJ2-3, with unresolved D. The CDR3 spans 12 residues. The germline V gene has CDR1 DFQATT and CDR2 SNEGSKA (reference sequence). V lost 3 bases and J lost 7, with 11 bases in between. CDR3 bases: TGCAGTGCTAGGGCCCGCGGCAATACGCAGTATTTT. This encodes CSARARGNTQYF.

The CDR3 is CASSQGKIVADGYTF. CDR3 coding DNA: TGTGCCAGCAGCCAGGGAAAGATAGTGGCTGATGGCTACACCTTC. The chain carries TRBV14 and TRBJ1-2; D remains unclear. This CDR3 is 15 amino acids long. V dropped 3 bases and J dropped 6 bases, with 17 bases sitting between them. CDR1 is SGHDN and CDR2 is FVKESK in the germline V gene.

This clonotype was found a few times. The V gene is TRBV20-1, the J gene TRBJ1-5, with a weak D call TRBD1 (5 bases). The CDR3 spans 14 residues. The V gene lost 0 bases and the J gene lost 7 bases, with 13 bases spanning the gap. Per germline, CDR1 DFQATT and CDR2 SNEGSKA (reference sequence). This chain's CDR3 is CSARDSRVLQPQHF. CDR3 DNA sequence: TGCAGTGCTAGAGATTCCAGGGTTTTACAGCCCCAGCATTTT.

The chain carries TRBV12-3 or TRBV12-4 and TRBJ1-3; tentative D call: TRBD1 (6 bases). The CDR3 loop spans 14 amino acids. Trimming removed 6 bases at V and 0 bases at J, with 9 bases between. CDR3 amino acids: CASSGQLSGNTIYF. The CDR3 DNA is TGTGCCAGCAGCGGACAGCTCTCTGGAAACACCATATATTTT.

The chain employs TRBV11-3 and TRBJ2-1, with D perhaps matching TRBD1 (7 bases). Trimming took 2 bases from V and 4 from J, leaving 12 bases between them. CDR1 SGHNT and CDR2 YENEEA come from the germline V gene. There are 15 residues in the CDR3. The chain's CDR3 is CASSLRGTAYNEQFF. Here the CDR3 DNA reads TGTGCCAGCAGCTTACGCGGGACAGCTTACAATGAGCAGTTCTTC.